A single sample gave rise to the 11 T cell receptor beta chains below, sequenced in a study of cytomegalovirus exposure and HLA in healthy donors. The PCR ran on 60 Vbeta and 13 Jbeta primers. TCRdb keeps only in-frame clones here, not all; method: immunoSEQ multiplex PCR. Among around 150,000 clones, about 75% were seen once, and the ten largest hold over 0.95%. The specimen sequenced was PBMCs. These receptors were collected from a woman aged 45 to 65 in good health and CMV-seropositive.

The rearrangement joins TRBV6-5 to TRBJ1-2; 9 bases line up with TRBD1. The CDR3 loop spans 14 amino acids. The J segment lost 5 bases and the V segment lost 5 bases, leaving 6 bases of the junction unmatched. Germline V gene sequence: CDR1 MNHEY, CDR2 SVGAGI. The chain's CDR3 is CASSPGQGRYGYTF. The CDR3 DNA reads TGTGCCAGCAGTCCCGGACAGGGGAGGTATGGCTACACCTTC.

The rearrangement links TRBV18 to TRBJ1-2; tentative D call: TRBD1 (6 bases). This CDR3 spans 13 amino acids. V shed 5 bases and J shed 4 bases, with 11 bases lying between them. Germline CDR1 KGHSH, CDR2 LQKENI. Written as DNA, the CDR3 is TGTGCCAGCTCAGCAGGGGACCTCTATGGCTACACCTTC. As protein: CASSAGDLYGYTF.

The genes are TRBV6-5 and TRBJ2-1; TRBD2 is a possible D gene (5 bases). Germline-derived CDR1 and CDR2 are MNHEY and SVGAGI. This CDR3 contains 15 residues. Trimming shortened V by 8 bases and J by 10 bases, and 24 bases separated the two germline ends. The CDR3 reads CASGVTIVGIREQFF. The CDR3 coding sequence is TGTGCCAGCGGAGTTACGATTGTCGGGATTCGGGAGCAGTTCTTC.

This chain uses TRBV5-6 with TRBJ1-5; a weak D match, TRBD1 (6 bases). There are 15 residues in the CDR3. Trimming took off 1 base at V and 4 bases at J, with 12 bases between the two ends. The germline V gene encodes CDR1 SGHDT and CDR2 YYEEEE. The CDR3 reads CASSLLGAPNQPQHF. As DNA, the CDR3 is TGTGCCAGCAGCTTGCTGGGGGCGCCGAATCAGCCCCAGCATTTT.

This chain connects TRBV9 to TRBJ1-1, with 10 positions matching TRBD1. V lost 1 base, J lost 6 bases, and 6 bases stayed unmatched. CDR3 length: 15 amino acids. Germline V gene sequence: CDR1 SGDLS, CDR2 YYNGEE. CDR3 DNA: TGTGCCAGCAGCGTAAGTGGACAGGGGGTTTCTGAAGCTTTCTTT. Its protein product is CASSVSGQGVSEAFF.

The chain combines TRBV7-8 with TRBJ2-1, with a possible D match to TRBD2 (5 bases). V lost 0 bases and J lost 6, with 9 bases in between. Germline V gene sequence: CDR1 SGHVS, CDR2 FQNEAQ. CDR3 size: 14 residues. CDR3 nucleotides: TGTGCCAGCAGCTTAGCGGGAGTTCGCAATGAGCAGTTCTTC. Translating it yields CASSLAGVRNEQFF.

This clone was seen a handful of times. The chain uses TRBV9 and TRBJ1-6; TRBD1 is a possible D gene (5 bases). The length of the CDR3 is 15 residues. Germline V lookup: CDR1 SGDLS, CDR2 YYNGEE. V shed 0 bases and J shed 10 bases, with 14 bases lying between them. The CDR3: CASSVAQGVPSPLHF. DNA of the CDR3: TGTGCCAGCAGCGTAGCCCAGGGCGTACCATCACCCCTCCACTTT.

V gene TRBV19 combines with J gene TRBJ1-1, with 8 bases fitting TRBD1. Trimming took 4 bases from V and 1 from J; bases not matched to a gene: 5. CDR1 and CDR2 from the germline V gene are LNHDA and SQIVND (reference sequence). CDR3 length: 15 residues. The CDR3 sequence is CASSSRQGSNTEAFF. CDR3 in DNA: TGTGCCAGTAGTAGCAGACAGGGGTCGAACACTGAAGCTTTCTTT.

This clone was seen a handful of times. This chain's CDR3 is CASSSIQGTWGEYF. CDR3 coding DNA: TGTGCCAGCAGCTCAATCCAGGGGACCTGGGGCGAGTACTTC. The chain employs TRBV7-8 and TRBJ2-5; tentatively, D is TRBD1 (6 bases). This CDR3 comprises 14 residues. Trimming shortened V by 4 bases and J by 12 bases, and 21 bases separated the two germline ends. CDR1 is SGHVS and CDR2 is FQNEAQ in the germline V gene. Filled out from reference TRBV7-8 and TRBJ2-5, the complete variable domain reads GAGVSQSPRYKVAKRGQDVALRCDPISGHVSLFWYQQALGQGPEFLTYFQNEAQLDKSGLPSDRFFAERPEGSVSTLKIQRTQQEDSAVYLCASSSIQGTWGEYFGPGTRLLVL.

The V and J genes are TRBV28 and TRBJ1-3; the D gene is possibly TRBD1 (6 bases). This CDR3 spans 16 amino acids. Germline CDR1 and CDR2: MDHEN and SYDVKM. V lost 6 bases and J lost 0, with 15 bases in between. The CDR3 nucleotides are TGTGCCAGCAGACGGGGGAGGGGGACCTCTGGAAACACCATATATTTT. Translation gives CASRRGRGTSGNTIYF.

The chain uses TRBV4-2 and TRBJ2-3, with D maybe TRBD2 (6 bases). In germline, CDR1 is LGHNA, CDR2 YNFKEQ. V was shortened by 2 bases and J by 4 bases, with 22 bases between the two germline ends. The CDR3 runs 18 residues. The CDR3 loop is CASSQYLALEGRADTQYF. The CDR3 nucleotides read TGTGCCAGCAGCCAATACTTAGCGTTGGAGGGCCGGGCAGATACGCAGTATTTT.